These 32 T cell receptor beta chains came from one sample sequenced in a study of regulatory T cells in long-lasting Graves disease (dated by TCRdb to the early 2020s). Receptors were amplified or captured by multiplex PCR. Sequenced on an Illumina HiSeq 4000. TCR beta libraries were built with iRepertoire HTBI primers and Arm-PCR amplification of CDR3 regions. TCRdb reprocessing: public reads trimmed at Q25 with fastp, clones called with MiXCR, in-frame beta chains kept. Each CDR3 protein gets just one entry, which takes the most common genes and DNA from the rows behind it. Recorded for this sample are some 370,000 distinct CDR3 sequences; roughly 20% of them occurred a single time. The ten most abundant clones make up less than 25% of the sample. What the time point label conveys for this sample: persistent/refractory GD, antithyroid drugs over 5 years with positive TRAb. For both TCR sequencing and RNA sequencing, RNA was extracted from PBMCs using TRIzol.

The sample was peripheral blood mononuclear cells (PBMCs), taken when the disease was refractory, from a patient treated with antithyroid drugs. The source is a female donor with Graves disease.

The gene calls are TRBV19 and TRBJ2-7, with 10 bases matching TRBD2. This CDR3 region has 17 residues. Germline values: CDR1 LNHDA, CDR2 SQIVND (reference sequence). The J segment lost 6 bases and the V segment lost 7 bases, leaving 18 bases of the junction unmatched. The CDR3 DNA is TGTGCCAGTACCCCACGGGGGGGGCTAGCGGGAGCCGTCGAGCAGTACTTC. Its translation is CASTPRGGLAGAVEQYF.

This clonotype was detected many times. The chain joins TRBV28 to TRBJ2-7, with D possibly matching TRBD1 (6 bases). Germline loops: CDR1 MDHEN, CDR2 SYDVKM. The CDR3 spans 16 residues. Trimming pared 5 bases from V and 3 bases from J, leaving 20 bases between. The CDR3 is CASSGVGHPFFYEQYF. In DNA form, the CDR3 reads TGTGCCAGCAGTGGCGTGGGACATCCTTTTTTCTACGAGCAGTACTTC.

This clonotype showed up just a few times. The chain uses TRBV5-4 and TRBJ1-3; TRBD1 matches at 7 bases. Germline V gene sequence: CDR1 SGHNT, CDR2 YYREEE (reference sequence). J was trimmed by 0 bases and V by 0 bases; bases with no gene match: 6. This CDR3 contains 17 residues. CDR3 residues: CASSLGTGDISGNTIYF. CDR3 bases: TGTGCCAGCAGCTTGGGGACAGGAGACATCTCTGGAAACACCATATATTTT.

This clonotype was observed at least ten times. The chain combines TRBV7-2 with TRBJ2-5; D unresolved. CDR1 and CDR2 (germline): SGHTA, FQGNSA. The V end lost 5 bases, the J end lost 13 bases, and 23 bases lay between the germline ends. CDR3 length equals 14 residues. In nucleotides, the CDR3 is TGTGCCAGCAGCCCCGACGGCAACCAGCCCCCCCCGTACTTC. It specifies CASSPDGNQPPPYF.

A few counts support this clonotype. The CDR3 loop reads CASRRGSSYEQYF. CDR3 DNA: TGTGCCAGCAGGCGCGGGAGCTCCTACGAGCAGTACTTC. The chain couples TRBV6-1 to TRBJ2-7; 7 nucleotides align to TRBD2. This CDR3 is 13 amino acids long. CDR1 MNHNS and CDR2 SASEGT come from the germline V gene. The V and J ends lost 6 bases and 0 bases, in that order; junction bases with no gene match: 2.

This clonotype occurred a few times. The chain has TRBV7-2 and TRBJ2-5; D tentatively reads TRBD1 or TRBD2 (5 bases each). This CDR3 comprises 15 residues. Trimming removed 4 bases at V and 5 bases at J, with 17 bases between. Germline CDR1 SGHTA, CDR2 FQGNSA. The CDR3 is CASSSRAQPGETQYF. The CDR3 DNA sequence: TGTGCCAGCAGCTCCAGGGCCCAACCGGGGGAGACCCAGTACTTC. The whole variable domain, filled in from reference TRBV7-2 and TRBJ2-5, reads GAGVSQSPSNKVTEKGKDVELRCDPISGHTALYWYRQSLGQGLEFLIYFQGNSAPDKSGLPSDRFSAERTGGSVSTLTIQRTQQEDSAVYLCASSSRAQPGETQYFGPGTRLLVL.

The genes are TRBV18 and TRBJ2-5; 10 nucleotides align to TRBD2. The CDR3 loop spans 14 amino acids. Germline trimming cut 5 bases from V and 2 bases from J; bases unmatched to any gene: 2. Germline CDR1 reads KGHSH; CDR2 reads LQKENI. The CDR3: CASSTSGTQETQYF. For the CDR3, the DNA is TGTGCCAGCTCAACTAGCGGGACACAAGAGACCCAGTACTTC.

The sample holds many counts of this clonotype. V gene TRBV3-1 combines with J gene TRBJ2-5; D ambiguous. The ends were cut back, 2 bases at V and 3 bases at J, with 4 bases in the middle. The germline V gene encodes CDR1 LGHDT and CDR2 YNNKEL (reference sequence). The CDR3 has 12 amino acids. The CDR3: CASSQSEETQYF. The CDR3 nucleotides are TGTGCCAGCAGCCAAAGTGAAGAGACCCAGTACTTC.

The sample holds many counts of this clonotype. J is TRBJ2-7 and V is TRBV7-2; 9 bases map to TRBD2. Germline-derived CDR1 and CDR2 are SGHTA and FQGNSA. J was trimmed by 5 bases and V by 3 bases; bases with no gene match: 14. The CDR3 runs to 17 residues. The CDR3 sequence is CASSLARAGGPFHEQYF. CDR3 sequence (DNA): TGTGCCAGCAGCTTGGCCCGCGCGGGAGGGCCATTCCACGAGCAGTACTTC.

The gene calls are TRBV6-1 and TRBJ1-2, with a weak D call TRBD1 (5 bases). This CDR3 spans 16 amino acids. Trimming took 6 bases from V and 0 from J, leaving 17 bases between them. Germline lookup yields CDR1 MNHNS and CDR2 SASEGT. The CDR3 region has the DNA TGTGCCAGCAGCCACTCGATGACAGCTACTAACTATGGCTACACCTTC. Translating gives CASSHSMTATNYGYTF.

This clonotype has a count of ten or more. The chain links TRBV27 to TRBJ1-2, with D maybe TRBD1 (6 bases). Per the germline V gene, CDR1 is MNHEY and CDR2 is SMNVEV (reference sequence). CDR3 length: 16 amino acids. Trimming pared 5 bases from V and 3 bases from J, leaving 19 bases between. The CDR3 DNA reads as TGTGCCAGCAGTCCGTTTACAGGGACATTTGACTATGGCTACACCTTC. Translating gives CASSPFTGTFDYGYTF.

Remarks on this clonotype: A read error may produce the germline difference seen at one junction end. This rearrangement joins TRBV7-2 to TRBJ2-7; D unresolved. CDR3 length: 15 residues. The germline gives CDR1 SGHTA, CDR2 FQGNSA. The CDR3 reads CASSHRATGSYEQYF. The CDR3 DNA follows: TGCGCCAGCAGCCACCGGGCCACGGGCTCCTACGAGCAGTACTTC.

This clonotype was counted a few times. V and J are TRBV19 and TRBJ2-4, with 8 nucleotides matching TRBD2. The CDR3 runs to 15 residues. Germline trimming cut 6 bases from V and 9 bases from J; bases unmatched to any gene: 13. Germline values: CDR1 LNHDA, CDR2 SQIVND (reference sequence). CDR3 in amino acids: CASSNLPGGLGIQYF. Written as DNA, the CDR3 is TGTGCCAGTAGCAATCTACCGGGGGGGCTTGGCATTCAGTACTTC.

This clonotype has more than one count but fewer than ten. The chain carries TRBV9 and TRBJ2-7; TRBD2 matches at 8 bases. The CDR3 is 15 residues long. Looked up from germline, CDR1 is SGDLS and CDR2 is YYNGEE. Unmatched junction bases numbered 4, after V lost 0 bases and J lost 2 bases. The CDR3 region is CASSVGDSGTYEQYF. CDR3 coding DNA: TGTGCCAGCAGCGTAGGGGATAGCGGGACCTACGAGCAGTACTTC.

The V gene is TRBV15, the J gene TRBJ2-7; D possibly corresponds to TRBD1 (6 bases). The CDR3 has 14 amino acids. In germline, CDR1 is LNHNV, CDR2 YYDKDF (reference sequence). Trimming pared 5 bases from V and 0 bases from J, leaving 11 bases between. The CDR3 spells CATSARGGSYEQYF. The CDR3 DNA sequence: TGTGCCACCAGCGCTCGAGGGGGCTCCTACGAGCAGTACTTC.

The chain is built from TRBV19 and TRBJ2-5; 9 bases match TRBD1. J gave up 7 bases and V 5 bases, and 8 bases lay outside the gene matches. Germline lookup yields CDR1 LNHDA and CDR2 SQIVND (reference sequence). The CDR3 consists of 14 residues. The CDR3 DNA is TGTGCCAGTAGTGTCACAGGGGGCGAAGGGACCCAGTACTTC. Translating it yields CASSVTGGEGTQYF.

This clonotype was seen many times. This rearrangement joins TRBV28 to TRBJ1-1; no firm D call. V was cut by 3 bases and J by 1 base, with 9 bases left in between. This CDR3 region has 14 residues. Germline CDR1 and CDR2: MDHEN and SYDVKM. CDR3 sequence: CASSLILGNTEAFF. The CDR3 DNA is TGTGCCAGCAGTTTGATACTGGGGAACACTGAAGCTTTCTTT.

This clonotype was detected a few times. The chain carries TRBV7-2 and TRBJ2-3, with 7 positions matching TRBD2. The CDR3 covers 16 residues. Losses at the gene ends were 2 bases for V and 5 bases for J; bases not matched to a gene: 10. In germline, CDR1 is SGHTA, CDR2 FQGNSA. The CDR3 DNA reads TGTGCCAGCAGCTTACGTCCGGGAGGAGTGGGAGATACGCAGTATTTT. Translated: CASSLRPGGVGDTQYF.

The chain couples TRBV19 to TRBJ2-7; tentative D call: TRBD2 (5 bases). The CDR3 length is 13 residues. The V gene's germline CDR1 is LNHDA and CDR2 SQIVND (reference sequence). V was cut by 5 bases and J by 2 bases, with 10 bases left in between. The CDR3 DNA sequence: TGTGCCAGTAGTGGGAGCGTCACCTACGAGCAGTACTTC. Its translation: CASSGSVTYEQYF.

V usage is TRBV7-2 and J usage is TRBJ2-1; possible D gene TRBD2, 7 bases. The CDR3 length is 19 residues. V lost 5 bases, J lost 4 bases, and 27 bases lay in between. Germline CDR1 and CDR2: SGHTA and FQGNSA. CDR3 sequence (DNA): TGTGCCAGCAGCGGCCCGGGGGAGGGGGACACGGACTCTTACAATGAGCAGTTCTTC. Amino acids: CASSGPGEGDTDSYNEQFF.

This chain connects TRBV20-1 to TRBJ1-1; 7 nucleotides agree with TRBD1. Germline loops: CDR1 DFQATT, CDR2 SNEGSKA (reference sequence). V trimming: 4 bases; J trimming: 2 bases; junction bases outside the gene matches: 7. CDR3 length: 14 residues. CDR3 sequence: CSANSQGGNTEAFF. CDR3 sequence (DNA): TGCAGTGCTAATAGCCAGGGGGGTAACACTGAAGCTTTCTTT.

In this sample, this clonotype turned up many times. The chain has TRBV6-1 and TRBJ1-3; D remains ambiguous. There are 14 residues in the CDR3. From germline, CDR1 is MNHNS and CDR2 SASEGT. Trimming stripped 0 bases from V and 3 bases from J, with 6 bases between. CDR3 in amino acids: CASSEALDGNTIYF. As DNA, the CDR3 is TGTGCCAGCAGTGAAGCTTTGGATGGAAACACCATATATTTT.

This clonotype has more than one count but fewer than ten. This chain uses TRBV5-4 with TRBJ2-7; a possible D gene is TRBD2 (6 bases). Germline CDR1 is SGHNT and CDR2 is YYREEE (reference sequence). Trimming shortened V by 1 base and J by 4 bases, and 12 bases separated the two germline ends. This CDR3 spans 14 amino acids. CDR3 coding DNA: TGTGCCAGCAGCTTGACGGGAGCCGAGTACGAGCAGTACTTC. Amino acids: CASSLTGAEYEQYF.

This clonotype appeared many times. J is TRBJ1-1 and V is TRBV6-2 or TRBV6-3; D not resolved. V was cut by 0 bases and J by 0 bases, with 5 bases left in between. This CDR3 has 14 residues. CDR1 and CDR2 (germline): MNHEY, SVGEGT. CDR3 region: CASSYSRLNTEAFF. The CDR3 bases are TGTGCCAGCAGTTACTCGAGACTGAACACTGAAGCTTTCTTT.

This clonotype was recorded at least ten times. The rearrangement uses TRBV12-3 or TRBV12-4 and TRBJ2-7, with a possible D match to TRBD2 (5 bases). The CDR3 extends over 15 amino acids. Trimming took 2 bases from V and 2 from J, leaving 13 bases between them. This chain's CDR3 is CASSLWETEAYEQYF. CDR3 coding DNA: TGTGCCAGCAGTTTATGGGAGACCGAGGCCTACGAGCAGTACTTC.

The rearrangement joins TRBV20-1 to TRBJ2-7; D gene ambiguous. V lost 4 bases and J lost 0, with 7 bases in between. Germline V gives CDR1 DFQATT, CDR2 SNEGSKA (reference sequence). CDR3 length: 12 amino acids. CDR3 nucleotide sequence: TGCAGTGCTATGCAGGACTCCTACGAGCAGTACTTC. Its translation: CSAMQDSYEQYF.

The gene calls are TRBV19 and TRBJ2-2, with 8 bases identical to TRBD2. The CDR3 spans 14 residues. CDR1 is LNHDA and CDR2 is SQIVND in the germline V gene (reference sequence). V dropped 7 bases and J dropped 8; count of bases not matched to a gene: 9. In nucleotides, the CDR3 is TGTGCCAGTACAAGCGGGAGAATGGCAGGGGAGCTGTTTTTT. Residues: CASTSGRMAGELFF. The full variable domain, completed using reference TRBV19 and TRBJ2-2, is DGGITQSPKYLFRKEGQNVTLSCEQNLNHDAMYWYRQDPGQGLRLIYYSQIVNDFQKGDIAEGYSVSREKKESFPLTVTSAQKNPTAFYLCASTSGRMAGELFFGEGSRLTVL.

The chain links TRBV5-1 to TRBJ1-6, with TRBD1 matching 9 bases. The CDR3 has 14 residues. Germline V gives CDR1 SGHRS, CDR2 YFSETQ. Trimming at V came to 5 bases and at J to 10 bases, leaving 7 bases not matched to a gene. CDR3 sequence (DNA): TGCGCCAGCAGACCGACAGGGGGGAGCTCACCCCTCCACTTT. Translation gives CASRPTGGSSPLHF.

This clonotype appeared a few times. The chain carries TRBV19 and TRBJ1-5; D might be TRBD1 (5 bases). The CDR3 has 14 amino acids. CDR1 and CDR2 (germline): LNHDA, SQIVND (reference sequence). V was trimmed by 7 bases and J by 1 base, leaving 11 bases between them. The CDR3: CASKGVGSNQPQHF. The CDR3 region has the DNA TGTGCCAGTAAAGGGGTTGGCAGCAATCAGCCCCAGCATTTT. Full variable domain (missing parts from reference TRBV19 and TRBJ1-5): DGGITQSPKYLFRKEGQNVTLSCEQNLNHDAMYWYRQDPGQGLRLIYYSQIVNDFQKGDIAEGYSVSREKKESFPLTVTSAQKNPTAFYLCASKGVGSNQPQHFGDGTRLSIL.

Regarding this clonotype: This may be a read error: a much more frequent sequence differs by one nucleotide. The genes are TRBV28 and TRBJ1-1; 9 bases are shared with TRBD1. This CDR3 comprises 15 residues. Per germline, CDR1 MDHEN and CDR2 SYDVKM. The CDR3 bases are TGTGCCAGCAGCTCCCGACAGGGGGTGAACACTGGAGCTTTCTTT. It encodes CASSSRQGVNTGAFF.

This clonotype was counted many times. The J gene is TRBJ1-5, the V gene TRBV10-3, with D perhaps TRBD1 (5 bases). The V and J ends lost 10 bases and 0 bases respectively, with 13 bases between them. CDR1 and CDR2 (germline): ENHRY, SYGVKD. The CDR3 spans 14 residues. CDR3 residues: CATGRTNSNQPQHF. CDR3 sequence (DNA): TGTGCCACTGGACGGACAAATAGCAATCAGCCCCAGCATTTT.

The chain carries TRBV7-2 and TRBJ1-1; TRBD1 aligns across 7 bases. Germline V lookup: CDR1 SGHTA, CDR2 FQGNSA. J was trimmed by 7 bases and V by 1 base; bases with no gene match: 3. The CDR3 spans 13 residues. The CDR3 DNA sequence: TGTGCCAGCAGCTTAGGGACAGGTAGTGAAGCTTTCTTT. Translation gives CASSLGTGSEAFF. The whole variable domain, remainder taken from reference TRBV7-2 and TRBJ1-1, is GAGVSQSPSNKVTEKGKDVELRCDPISGHTALYWYRQSLGQGLEFLIYFQGNSAPDKSGLPSDRFSAERTGGSVSTLTIQRTQQEDSAVYLCASSLGTGSEAFFGQGTRLTVV.